Below, 27 T cell receptor beta chains from the same sample are listed, as sequenced in a study of CD8 T cells in Susac syndrome. Random hexamers were used to reverse transcribe an amount of roughly 0.5 to 1 ug RNA. From the immunoSEQ multiplex PCR reads, TCRdb called clonotypes with MiXCR, one entry per CDR3 protein. This sample has about 300,000 distinct CDR3 sequences, with 89% found just once. Sequencing was done on a sample of CD8+ T cells from PBMCs. These receptors originate from a human donor with multiple sclerosis.

The chain carries TRBV23-1 and TRBJ2-2; 10 bases agree with TRBD2. TRBV23-1 is treated as an ORF (open reading frame) with a function not yet certain. J was trimmed by 3 bases and V by 0 bases; bases with no gene match: 4. This CDR3 contains 17 residues. The CDR3 reads CASSQSVTSGYTGELFF. CDR3 nucleotides: TGCGCCAGCAGTCAATCGGTGACTAGCGGGTACACCGGGGAGCTGTTTTTT.

The rearrangement joins TRBV20-1 to TRBJ2-7; no firm D call. V gave up 6 bases and J gave up 2 bases, with 14 bases separating them. This CDR3 region has 13 residues. Germline CDR1 and CDR2: DFQATT and SNEGSKA (reference sequence). In DNA form, the CDR3 reads TGCAGTGCAGGTGGCGGCGGACCCTACGAGCAGTACTTC. It specifies CSAGGGGPYEQYF.

The chain joins TRBV30 to TRBJ2-3, with unresolved D. This CDR3 has 12 residues. Germline loops: CDR1 GTSNPN, CDR2 SVGIG (reference sequence). V lost 0 bases and J lost 2, with 3 bases in between. The CDR3 DNA follows: TGTGCCTGGAGTGTAAACACAGATACGCAGTATTTT. This translates into CAWSVNTDTQYF.

The rearrangement links TRBV7-3 to TRBJ2-5; D might be TRBD1 (5 bases). The CDR3 loop spans 15 amino acids. Trimming pared 1 base from V and 4 bases from J, leaving 13 bases between. Germline CDR1 and CDR2: SGHTA and FQGTGA. CDR3 loop: CASSLNARAGETQYF. The CDR3 DNA reads TGTGCCAGCAGCTTAAACGCCAGGGCAGGAGAGACCCAGTACTTC.

This chain links TRBV19 with TRBJ1-5; D uncertain. The ends were cut back, 1 base at V and 2 bases at J, with 9 bases in the middle. The CDR3 loop spans 15 amino acids. Germline V gene lookup returns CDR1 LNHDA and CDR2 SQIVND (reference sequence). The CDR3 here is CASSIVWEGNQPQHF. The CDR3 region has the DNA TGTGCCAGTAGTATAGTTTGGGAAGGCAATCAGCCCCAGCATTTT. Combining the CDR3 with reference TRBV19 and TRBJ1-5 gives the whole variable domain DGGITQSPKYLFRKEGQNVTLSCEQNLNHDAMYWYRQDPGQGLRLIYYSQIVNDFQKGDIAEGYSVSREKKESFPLTVTSAQKNPTAFYLCASSIVWEGNQPQHFGDGTRLSIL.

This rearrangement joins TRBV7-6 to TRBJ1-2; a weak D match, TRBD1 (6 bases). CDR3 size: 13 residues. Trimming shortened V by 4 bases and J by 4 bases, and 10 bases separated the two germline ends. Per the germline V gene, CDR1 is SGHVS and CDR2 is FNYEAQ. The DNA for the CDR3 is TGTGCCAGCAGCTCAGGACAGCTCTATGGCTACACCTTC. This sequence encodes CASSSGQLYGYTF.

DNA of the CDR3: TGCAGTGCTAGAGAGAAACCGGGTTGGGGTGAAAAACTGTTTTTT. Amino acid sequence: CSAREKPGWGEKLFF. The genes are TRBV20-1 and TRBJ1-4; no definite D call. The CDR3 extends over 15 amino acids. Trimming took off 0 bases at V and 7 bases at J, with 15 bases between the two ends. The germline CDR1 and CDR2 sequences are DFQATT and SNEGSKA (reference sequence).

The CDR3 bases are TGTGCCAGCAGCTCGGGAGGGGGGACCTATCGCACAGATACGCAGTATTTT. It encodes CASSSGGGTYRTDTQYF. The chain employs TRBV5-8 and TRBJ2-3, with TRBD2 matching over 8 bases. Germline lookup yields CDR1 SGHTS and CDR2 YDEGEE. The CDR3 has 17 residues. Trimming at V came to 3 bases and at J to 1 base, leaving 10 bases not matched to a gene.

This sequence joins TRBV12-3 or TRBV12-4 and TRBJ2-7; 9 bases line up with TRBD1. The V segment lost 6 bases and the J segment 2 bases; nucleotides outside the gene matches: 8. This CDR3 is 15 amino acids long. Here the CDR3 reads CASRSTGGGPYEQYF. The CDR3 DNA is TGTGCCAGCAGGTCTACAGGGGGCGGCCCCTACGAGCAGTACTTC.

This clonotype was detected once. The chain has TRBV27 and TRBJ1-5; D is undetermined. This CDR3 spans 13 amino acids. Looked up from germline, CDR1 is MNHEY and CDR2 is SMNVEV (reference sequence). Trimming pared 0 bases from V and 7 bases from J, leaving 7 bases between. The CDR3 region is CASSLSGTQPQHF. The CDR3 DNA is TGTGCCAGCAGTTTATCAGGCACCCAGCCCCAGCATTTT.

The V gene is TRBV19, the J gene TRBJ2-1; D is possibly TRBD2 (6 bases). The V and J ends lost 7 bases and 0 bases respectively, with 10 bases between them. The CDR3 length is 14 residues. CDR1 and CDR2 from the germline V gene are LNHDA and SQIVND (reference sequence). The CDR3 reads CASKAGSSYNEQFF. The CDR3 DNA reads as TGTGCCAGTAAGGCGGGGAGCTCCTACAATGAGCAGTTCTTC.

This rearrangement joins TRBV7-6 to TRBJ2-2; possible D gene TRBD1, 6 bases. The CDR3 is 15 amino acids. Germline V gives CDR1 SGHVS, CDR2 FNYEAQ. Trimming pared 2 bases from V and 3 bases from J, leaving 10 bases between. The CDR3 loop is CASSLNGQYTGELFF. CDR3 nucleotides: TGTGCCAGCAGCTTAAACGGACAGTACACCGGGGAGCTGTTTTTT.

This clonotype has just one count. The chain links TRBV7-2 to TRBJ2-3; D possibly corresponds to TRBD1 (5 bases). Germline-derived CDR1 and CDR2 are SGHTA and FQGNSA. V was pared by 1 base and J by 5 bases, with 16 bases between. This CDR3 has 16 amino acids. The CDR3 DNA follows: TGTGCCAGCAGCTTAGACGAACAGGCTGCTAGAGATACGCAGTATTTT. This sequence encodes CASSLDEQAARDTQYF.

The chain couples TRBV9 to TRBJ2-3; weak D call: TRBD1 (6 bases). CDR1 is SGDLS, CDR2 YYNGEE, per germline. The CDR3 runs 14 residues. V was trimmed by 0 bases and J by 4 bases, leaving 9 bases between them. The CDR3 spells CASSVGRGPDTQYF. CDR3 coding DNA: TGTGCCAGCAGCGTAGGCAGGGGCCCAGATACGCAGTATTTT.

This clonotype was picked up a small number of times. The V and J genes are TRBV12-3 or TRBV12-4 and TRBJ2-7; the match to TRBD2 covers 8 bases. This CDR3 is 15 amino acids long. V dropped 6 bases and J dropped 0; count of bases not matched to a gene: 7. In nucleotides, the CDR3 is TGTGCCAGCAGGGACTCTCTAGCGGGCTCCTACGAGCAGTACTTC. This codes for CASRDSLAGSYEQYF.

The chain combines TRBV27 with TRBJ2-5, with 8 bases lining up with TRBD2. The CDR3 covers 16 residues. With V trimmed by 1 base and J by 2 bases, 6 bases remained unmatched. The germline V gene encodes CDR1 MNHEY and CDR2 SMNVEV (reference sequence). CDR3 coding DNA: TGTGCCAGCAGTTTATTAGCGCCTAGCGGGCAAGAGACCCAGTACTTC. It yields the protein CASSLLAPSGQETQYF.

The gene calls are TRBV12-3 or TRBV12-4 and TRBJ2-2, with D perhaps matching TRBD2 (5 bases). This CDR3 comprises 16 residues. V was shortened by 3 bases and J by 8 bases, with 19 bases between the two germline ends. The CDR3 loop reads CASSLAPRVRVGELFF. Written as DNA, the CDR3 is TGTGCCAGCAGTTTGGCGCCGAGGGTTCGGGTGGGGGAGCTGTTTTTT.

The gene calls are TRBV7-9 and TRBJ2-6, with 8 bases lining up with TRBD1. Germline loops: CDR1 SEHNR, CDR2 FQNEAQ (reference sequence). J gave up 4 bases and V 5 bases, and 4 bases lay outside the gene matches. This CDR3 comprises 15 residues. In DNA, the CDR3 is TGTGCCAGCAGCGACAGGGGTGCAGGGGCCAACGTCCTGACTTTC. The encoded protein is CASSDRGAGANVLTF.

This chain joins TRBV27 and TRBJ1-1; D is ambiguous. Germline V lookup: CDR1 MNHEY, CDR2 SMNVEV (reference sequence). The CDR3 runs 12 residues. V lost 8 bases to trimming and J lost 1 base, with 8 bases between them. This chain's CDR3 is CASGLGNTEAFF. As DNA, the CDR3 is TGTGCCAGCGGTCTTGGGAACACTGAAGCTTTCTTT.

The V and J genes are TRBV6-5 and TRBJ1-5; D is unresolved. The CDR3 has 14 amino acids. Trimming removed 2 bases from V and 6 bases from J, with 11 bases in between. Germline CDR1 reads MNHEY; CDR2 reads SVGAGI. This chain's CDR3 is CASSYLPGSQPQHF. The DNA of the CDR3 is TGTGCCAGCAGTTACCTACCCGGGAGTCAGCCCCAGCATTTT.

The chain recombines TRBV5-8 with TRBJ2-5, with 9 bases fitting TRBD2. This CDR3 is built from 15 residues. The germline gives CDR1 SGHTS, CDR2 YDEGEE. The trim removed 4 bases at V and 4 bases at J, leaving 8 bases unmatched. The CDR3 DNA sequence: TGTGCCAGCAGCCCGGATAGCGGGAGTTCAGAGACCCAGTACTTC. This encodes CASSPDSGSSETQYF.

The genes are TRBV19 and TRBJ2-1; D not certain. The germline CDR1 and CDR2 sequences are LNHDA and SQIVND (reference sequence). The CDR3 contains 12 residues. Deletions cut 5 bases from V and 6 bases from J, with 8 bases between. CDR3 nucleotides: TGTGCCAGTAGTCCCCCCTTCAATGAGCAGTTCTTC. Its protein is CASSPPFNEQFF.

About this clonotype itself: Its ends do not fully match the called genes, so a read error is possible. The chain uses TRBV24-1 and TRBJ2-3; D call uncertain. The CDR3 has 16 amino acids. Per germline, CDR1 KGHDR and CDR2 SFDVKD. The CDR3 DNA follows: TGTGCCACCAGTGATTTGGTGAGAAGTGACACAGATATGCAGTATTTT. It translates to CATSDLVRSDTDMQYF.

V gene TRBV7-9 combines with J gene TRBJ2-7, with unresolved D. With 5 bases removed from V and 3 bases from J, the gap between germline ends came to 8 bases. Germline CDR1 is SEHNR and CDR2 is FQNEAQ (reference sequence). The CDR3 length is 12 residues. CDR3 residues: CASSANNYEQYF. The CDR3 DNA is TGTGCCAGCAGCGCAAACAACTACGAGCAGTACTTC.

This chain joins TRBV9 and TRBJ2-1, with D perhaps matching TRBD1 (5 bases). The CDR3 consists of 14 residues. V lost 0 bases and J lost 8, with 12 bases in between. The germline V gene encodes CDR1 SGDLS and CDR2 YYNGEE. Written as DNA, the CDR3 is TGTGCCAGCAGCGTAGAGGGCAGCAGGGATGAGCAGTTCTTC. Residues: CASSVEGSRDEQFF.

This clonotype was counted a single time. V and J are TRBV30 and TRBJ1-4; no definite D call. CDR1 is GTSNPN and CDR2 is SVGIG in the germline V gene (reference sequence). CDR3 length: 12 residues. V shed 8 bases and J shed 8 bases, with 15 bases lying between them. The CDR3, as DNA: TGTGCCGGACCTTTGACCGAGGAAAAACTGTTTTTT. This codes for CAGPLTEEKLFF.

V and J are TRBV20-1 and TRBJ2-1; 7 bases line up with TRBD2. From germline, CDR1 is DFQATT and CDR2 SNEGSKA (reference sequence). The CDR3 length is 13 residues. V lost 0 bases and J lost 9; bases outside the gene matches: 5. The CDR3 protein is CSAREGGRPEQFF. The DNA of the CDR3 is TGCAGTGCTAGAGAAGGCGGGAGACCTGAGCAGTTCTTC.